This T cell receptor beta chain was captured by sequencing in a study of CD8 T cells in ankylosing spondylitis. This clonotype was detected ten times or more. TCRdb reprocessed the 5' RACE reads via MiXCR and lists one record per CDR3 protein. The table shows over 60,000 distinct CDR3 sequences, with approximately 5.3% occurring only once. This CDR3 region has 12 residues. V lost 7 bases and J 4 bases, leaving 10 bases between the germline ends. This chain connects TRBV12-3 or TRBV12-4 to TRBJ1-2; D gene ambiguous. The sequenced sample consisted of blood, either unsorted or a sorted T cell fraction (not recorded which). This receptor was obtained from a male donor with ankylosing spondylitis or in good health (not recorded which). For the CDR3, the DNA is TGTGCCAGCACTGACCTCTCCTATGGCTACACCTTC. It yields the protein CASTDLSYGYTF.